Listed below are T cell receptor beta chains from one sample, sequenced in a study of blood T cell repertoires in COVID-19. TCRdb's table, derived via immunoSEQ multiplex PCR, lists solely in-frame clones and lacks some. Altogether roughly 200,000 clones are present, approximately 85% being singletons, with the ten largest covering 7.5% to 10%. Specimen: PBMCs or T cells enriched from blood (not recorded which). These receptors were collected from a woman in her 30s who had recovered from COVID-19. The CDR3 runs from the conserved cysteine through the conserved F or W. The D gene is left open where the match is weak. Size is omitted from some rows. Given values are once, few, many or a class for expanded clones.

D gene: .
J gene: TRBJ1-1
clone size: many
V gene: TRBV27
CDR3 protein: CASSSELAEAEAFF
CDR3 DNA: TGTGCCAGCAGTTCGGAGTTGGCGGAAGCTGAAGCTTTCTTT

D gene: .
J gene: TRBJ2-7
clone size: .
V gene: TRBV18
CDR3 protein: CASSPRNSLQEGEQYF
CDR3 DNA: TGTGCCAGCTCACCTCGGAACAGCCTCCAAGAGGGAGAGCAGTACTTC

D gene: .
J gene: TRBJ2-2
clone size: .
V gene: TRBV9
CDR3 protein: CASSVATTYTGELFF
CDR3 DNA: TGTGCCAGCAGCGTAGCGACTACTTACACCGGGGAGCTGTTTTTT

D gene: TRBD1
J gene: TRBJ1-2
clone size: .
V gene: TRBV5-1
CDR3 protein: CASSLLQGAYGYTF
CDR3 DNA: TGCGCCAGCAGCTTGCTACAGGGGGCTTATGGCTACACCTTC

D gene: TRBD1
J gene: TRBJ1-5
clone size: .
V gene: TRBV5-8
CDR3 protein: CASSPGQGLQPQHF
CDR3 DNA: TGTGCCAGCAGCCCGGGACAGGGTTTGCAGCCCCAGCATTTT

D gene: .
J gene: TRBJ2-1
clone size: .
V gene: TRBV5-4
CDR3 protein: CASSLGQRNNEQFF
CDR3 DNA: TGTGCCAGCAGCTTGGGGCAGCGAAACAATGAGCAGTTCTTC

D gene: .
J gene: TRBJ1-5
clone size: .
V gene: TRBV10-3
CDR3 protein: CAISESYRDSNQPQHF
CDR3 DNA: TGTGCCATCAGTGAGTCCTACAGGGATAGCAATCAGCCCCAGCATTTT

D gene: TRBD2
J gene: TRBJ2-1
clone size: .
V gene: TRBV19
CDR3 protein: CASSIVLAGASYNEQFF
CDR3 DNA: TGTGCCAGTAGTATAGTGCTAGCGGGAGCCTCCTACAATGAGCAGTTCTTC

D gene: .
J gene: TRBJ2-1
clone size: .
V gene: TRBV5-1
CDR3 protein: CASSTGSTGSYNEQFF
CDR3 DNA: TGCGCCAGCAGTACCGGGAGTACTGGCTCCTACAATGAGCAGTTCTTC

D gene: TRBD1
J gene: TRBJ1-4
clone size: .
V gene: TRBV5-6
CDR3 protein: CASSMGQGNEKLFF
CDR3 DNA: TGTGCCAGCTCTATGGGACAGGGGAATGAAAAACTGTTTTTT

D gene: .
J gene: TRBJ2-1
clone size: .
V gene: TRBV19
CDR3 protein: CASSITSNEQFF
CDR3 DNA: TGTGCCAGTAGTATAACCAGCAATGAGCAGTTCTTC

D gene: .
J gene: TRBJ2-1
clone size: few
V gene: TRBV21-1
CDR3 protein: CASSSSREESYNEQFF
CDR3 DNA: TGTGCCAGCAGCAGCTCGCGGGAGGAATCCTACAATGAGCAGTTCTTC

D gene: .
J gene: TRBJ2-6
clone size: .
V gene: TRBV3-1/TRBV3-2
CDR3 protein: CASSLQGDLSSGANVLTF
CDR3 DNA: TGTGCCAGCAGTCTCCAGGGTGACCTTAGCTCTGGGGCCAACGTCCTGACTTTC

D gene: .
J gene: TRBJ2-1
clone size: once
V gene: TRBV5-1
CDR3 protein: CASSPGTTYNEQFF
CDR3 DNA: TGCGCCAGCAGCCCCGGGACAACTTACAATGAGCAGTTCTTC

D gene: .
J gene: TRBJ2-1
clone size: once
V gene: TRBV19
CDR3 protein: CASSIQGIGGNEQFF
CDR3 DNA: TGTGCCAGTAGTATCCAGGGAATTGGTGGGAATGAGCAGTTCTTC

D gene: TRBD2
J gene: TRBJ2-2
clone size: .
V gene: TRBV19
CDR3 protein: CASSVWNLWTSGRLNTGELFF
CDR3 DNA: TGTGCCAGTAGTGTCTGGAACTTGTGGACTAGCGGGAGGTTGAACACCGGGGAGCTGTTTTTT

D gene: TRBD2
J gene: TRBJ2-5
clone size: .
V gene: TRBV9
CDR3 protein: CASSADRGGEETQYF
CDR3 DNA: TGTGCCAGCAGCGCGGACCGGGGGGGTGAAGAGACCCAGTACTTC

D gene: .
J gene: TRBJ2-2
clone size: .
V gene: TRBV2
CDR3 protein: CASKTASSEYTGELFF
CDR3 DNA: TGTGCCAGCAAAACCGCGTCTAGCGAATACACCGGGGAGCTGTTTTTT

D gene: TRBD2
J gene: TRBJ2-5
clone size: .
V gene: TRBV7-3
CDR3 protein: CASSPRLAGVRQETQYF
CDR3 DNA: TGTGCCAGCAGCCCCCGGCTAGCGGGAGTTCGGCAAGAGACCCAGTACTTC

D gene: .
J gene: TRBJ2-1
clone size: .
V gene: TRBV24-1
CDR3 protein: CATSDRRESSYNEQFF
CDR3 DNA: TGTGCCACCAGTGATCGAAGAGAGAGCTCCTACAATGAGCAGTTCTTC

D gene: TRBD1
J gene: TRBJ2-7
clone size: .
V gene: TRBV10-3
CDR3 protein: CAITGTGLHEQYF
CDR3 DNA: TGTGCCATAACCGGGACAGGGCTTCACGAGCAGTACTTC

D gene: .
J gene: TRBJ1-4
clone size: .
V gene: TRBV18
CDR3 protein: CASSFQVGNEKLFF
CDR3 DNA: TGTGCCAGCTCTTTCCAGGTCGGAAATGAAAAACTGTTTTTT

D gene: .
J gene: TRBJ1-1
clone size: .
V gene: TRBV4-1
CDR3 protein: CASSQHGGGWYMITEAFF
CDR3 DNA: TGCGCCAGCAGCCAACATGGGGGGGGGTGGTATATGATCACTGAAGCTTTCTTT

D gene: TRBD2
J gene: TRBJ2-1
clone size: .
V gene: TRBV9
CDR3 protein: CASSVAGGPHEQFF
CDR3 DNA: TGTGCCAGCAGCGTAGCGGGAGGGCCCCATGAGCAGTTCTTC

D gene: TRBD1
J gene: TRBJ2-5
clone size: .
V gene: TRBV28
CDR3 protein: CASRGDRDSEETQYF
CDR3 DNA: TGTGCCAGCAGAGGGGACAGAGATAGTGAAGAGACCCAGTACTTC

D gene: .
J gene: TRBJ1-1
clone size: .
V gene: TRBV6-5
CDR3 protein: CASTYSTQGNTEAFF
CDR3 DNA: TGTGCCAGCACCTATTCAACCCAGGGGAACACTGAAGCTTTCTTT

D gene: .
J gene: TRBJ2-5
clone size: .
V gene: TRBV5-1
CDR3 protein: CASSLWRALEGETQYF
CDR3 DNA: TGCGCCAGCAGCTTGTGGAGGGCTTTGGAGGGAGAGACCCAGTACTTC

D gene: TRBD2
J gene: TRBJ2-3
clone size: .
V gene: TRBV4-2
CDR3 protein: CASSQVGLAERPYTQYF
CDR3 DNA: TGTGCCAGCAGCCAAGTGGGACTAGCGGAGAGGCCATATACGCAGTATTTT

D gene: TRBD2
J gene: TRBJ2-5
clone size: .
V gene: TRBV9
CDR3 protein: CASSPRTSGYIQETQYF
CDR3 DNA: TGTGCCAGCAGCCCCCGGACTAGCGGGTATATACAAGAGACCCAGTACTTC

D gene: TRBD1
J gene: TRBJ2-2
clone size: .
V gene: TRBV9
CDR3 protein: CASSVETGATGELFF
CDR3 DNA: TGTGCCAGCAGCGTAGAAACAGGGGCCACCGGGGAGCTGTTTTTT

D gene: TRBD1
J gene: TRBJ1-4
clone size: .
V gene: TRBV15
CDR3 protein: CATRTGPEKLFF
CDR3 DNA: TGTGCCACAAGGACAGGGCCGGAAAAACTGTTTTTT

D gene: TRBD1
J gene: TRBJ1-1
clone size: .
V gene: TRBV28
CDR3 protein: CASSFSMYGQGAVDTEAFF
CDR3 DNA: TGTGCCAGCAGTTTTAGCATGTACGGACAGGGTGCTGTGGACACTGAAGCTTTCTTT

D gene: TRBD1
J gene: TRBJ1-1
clone size: .
V gene: TRBV7-3
CDR3 protein: CASSLTGTGNTEAFF
CDR3 DNA: TGTGCCAGCAGCTTAACCGGGACAGGGAACACTGAAGCTTTCTTT

D gene: .
J gene: TRBJ1-4
clone size: .
V gene: TRBV2
CDR3 protein: CASSEARGEKLFF
CDR3 DNA: TGTGCCAGCAGTGAAGCGCGGGGTGAAAAACTGTTTTTT

D gene: .
J gene: TRBJ2-3
clone size: .
V gene: TRBV29-1
CDR3 protein: CSASRGNTDTQYF
CDR3 DNA: TGCAGCGCTTCTAGGGGAAACACAGATACGCAGTATTTT

D gene: TRBD1
J gene: TRBJ1-5
clone size: .
V gene: TRBV9
CDR3 protein: CASSRQGTNQPQHF
CDR3 DNA: TGTGCCAGCAGCCGACAGGGTACCAATCAGCCCCAGCATTTT

D gene: .
J gene: TRBJ1-1
clone size: .
V gene: TRBV3-1/TRBV3-2
CDR3 protein: CASSQDSQNTEAFF
CDR3 DNA: TGTGCCAGCAGCCAAGATTCCCAGAACACTGAAGCTTTCTTT

D gene: TRBD1
J gene: TRBJ1-2
clone size: .
V gene: TRBV18
CDR3 protein: CASSQDRDGYGYTF
CDR3 DNA: TGTGCCAGCTCGCAGGACAGGGATGGCTATGGCTACACCTTC

D gene: TRBD2
J gene: TRBJ2-7
clone size: .
V gene: TRBV27
CDR3 protein: CASSFTSGTLAYEQYF
CDR3 DNA: TGTGCCAGCAGTTTTACTAGCGGTACCTTAGCCTACGAGCAGTACTTC

D gene: TRBD2
J gene: TRBJ2-1
clone size: .
V gene: TRBV11-2
CDR3 protein: CASSGGLAANEQFF
CDR3 DNA: TGTGCCAGCAGCGGTGGACTAGCCGCCAATGAGCAGTTCTTC

D gene: TRBD1
J gene: TRBJ1-2
clone size: .
V gene: TRBV19
CDR3 protein: CASSNPGQGARGYTF
CDR3 DNA: TGTGCCAGTAGTAACCCAGGACAGGGGGCGCGTGGCTACACCTTC

D gene: TRBD2
J gene: TRBJ2-7
clone size: .
V gene: TRBV7-6
CDR3 protein: CASSLVSGGYYEQYF
CDR3 DNA: TGTGCCAGCAGCTTAGTATCGGGAGGGTATTACGAGCAGTACTTC

D gene: TRBD2
J gene: TRBJ2-1
clone size: .
V gene: TRBV19
CDR3 protein: CASSRTSLSSYNEQFF
CDR3 DNA: TGTGCCAGTAGCCGGACTAGCCTTAGCTCCTACAATGAGCAGTTCTTC

D gene: TRBD1
J gene: TRBJ1-5
clone size: .
V gene: TRBV27
CDR3 protein: CASRGTGRDQPQHF
CDR3 DNA: TGTGCCAGCAGAGGGACAGGGAGGGATCAGCCCCAGCATTTT

D gene: TRBD2
J gene: TRBJ2-1
clone size: .
V gene: TRBV28
CDR3 protein: CASRGTSGSHEQFF
CDR3 DNA: TGTGCCAGCAGAGGGACTAGCGGGAGTCATGAGCAGTTCTTC

D gene: TRBD1
J gene: TRBJ1-1
clone size: .
V gene: TRBV28
CDR3 protein: CASSHGTGGKNTEAFF
CDR3 DNA: TGTGCCAGCAGCCACGGGACAGGGGGGAAAAACACTGAAGCTTTCTTT

D gene: .
J gene: TRBJ2-7
clone size: once
V gene: TRBV5-6
CDR3 protein: CASSLQGYAYEQYF
CDR3 DNA: TGTGCCAGCAGCTTACAGGGATACGCCTACGAGCAGTACTTC

D gene: .
J gene: TRBJ2-1
clone size: .
V gene: TRBV28
CDR3 protein: CASRGSLNNEQFF
CDR3 DNA: TGTGCCAGCAGGGGGAGCCTTAACAATGAGCAGTTCTTC

D gene: .
J gene: TRBJ2-7
clone size: once
V gene: TRBV28
CDR3 protein: CASSLAWPRDYEQYF
CDR3 DNA: TGTGCCAGCAGTTTAGCCTGGCCCAGGGACTACGAGCAGTACTTC

D gene: .
J gene: TRBJ1-5
clone size: .
V gene: TRBV6-5
CDR3 protein: CASSYRDSNQPQHF
CDR3 DNA: TGTGCCAGCAGTTACAGAGATAGCAATCAGCCCCAGCATTTT

D gene: TRBD2
J gene: TRBJ2-1
clone size: .
V gene: TRBV3-1/TRBV3-2
CDR3 protein: CASSAQGLAEGNEQFF
CDR3 DNA: TGTGCCAGCAGCGCACAAGGACTAGCGGAGGGAAATGAGCAGTTCTTC

D gene: .
J gene: TRBJ1-1
clone size: .
V gene: TRBV7-9
CDR3 protein: CASSPNDRSNTEAFF
CDR3 DNA: TGTGCCAGCAGCCCAAACGACAGGTCTAACACTGAAGCTTTCTTT

D gene: TRBD2
J gene: TRBJ2-1
clone size: .
V gene: TRBV28
CDR3 protein: CASSQPTSGAYNEQFF
CDR3 DNA: TGTGCCAGCAGTCAACCGACTAGCGGTGCCTACAATGAGCAGTTCTTC

D gene: TRBD1
J gene: TRBJ2-1
clone size: .
V gene: TRBV6-4
CDR3 protein: CASKRFVAGGFF
CDR3 DNA: TGTGCCAGCAAGAGGTTCGTGGCAGGGGGTTTCTTC

D gene: .
J gene: TRBJ2-5
clone size: .
V gene: TRBV29-1
CDR3 protein: CSVEEASQETQYF
CDR3 DNA: TGCAGCGTTGAAGAGGCCTCCCAAGAGACCCAGTACTTC